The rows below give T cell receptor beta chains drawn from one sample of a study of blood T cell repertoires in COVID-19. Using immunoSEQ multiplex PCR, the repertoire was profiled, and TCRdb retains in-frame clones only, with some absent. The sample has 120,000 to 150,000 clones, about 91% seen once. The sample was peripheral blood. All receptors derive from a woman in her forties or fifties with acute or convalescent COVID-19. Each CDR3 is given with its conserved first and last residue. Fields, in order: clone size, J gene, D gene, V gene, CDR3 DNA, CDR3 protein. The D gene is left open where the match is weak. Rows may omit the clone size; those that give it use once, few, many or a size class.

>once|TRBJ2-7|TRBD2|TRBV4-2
TGTGCCAGCAGCCAAGGGTTCGGACTAGCGGGAGTTGAGCAGTACTTC
CASSQGFGLAGVEQYF
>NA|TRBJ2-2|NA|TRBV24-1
TGTGCCACCAGTAGGCAGGAGAACACCGGGGAGCTGTTTTTT
CATSRQENTGELFF
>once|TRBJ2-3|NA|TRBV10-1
TGCGCCAGCAGTGGCGCAACCGGGCAGTATTTT
CASSGATGQYF
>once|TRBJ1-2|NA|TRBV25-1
TGTGCCAGCAGTAAGGCAGGGGCTATAGCTAACTATGGCTACACCTTC
CASSKAGAIANYGYTF
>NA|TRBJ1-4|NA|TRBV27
TGTGCCAGCAGTTTAATGCCCATCGTCGGTGAAAAACTGTTTTTT
CASSLMPIVGEKLFF
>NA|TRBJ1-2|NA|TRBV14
TGTGCCAGCAGCCAAGTTGAACAAAACTATGGCTACACCTTC
CASSQVEQNYGYTF
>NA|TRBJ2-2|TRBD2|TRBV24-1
TGTGCCACTAGTGCCCGGACTAGTGATAACACCGGGGAGCTGTTTTTT
CATSARTSDNTGELFF
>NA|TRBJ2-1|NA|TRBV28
TGTGCCACAAGCCATCAGCTAGCCCAAAGTCGTGAGCAGTTCTTC
CATSHQLAQSREQFF
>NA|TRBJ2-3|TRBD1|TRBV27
TGTGCCAGCAGCTGGGGACCGGGACAGAGCACAGATACGCAGTATTTT
CASSWGPGQSTDTQYF
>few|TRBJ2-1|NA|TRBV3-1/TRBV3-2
TGTGCCAGCAGCCAGTCTTACCGGAGGAATGAGCAGTTCTTC
CASSQSYRRNEQFF
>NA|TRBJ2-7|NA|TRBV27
TGTGCCAGCAGTTTGGCAGGGGCGACCTACGAGCAGTACTTC
CASSLAGATYEQYF
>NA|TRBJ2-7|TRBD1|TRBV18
TGTGCCAGCTCACCCGGGACAGACTACGAGCAGTACTTC
CASSPGTDYEQYF
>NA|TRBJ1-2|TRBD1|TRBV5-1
TGCGCCACCTCTGACAGGGGAGGATATGGCTACACCTTC
CATSDRGGYGYTF
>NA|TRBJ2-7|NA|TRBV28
TGTGCCAGCAGTCTCGACAGTTACGAGCAGTACTTC
CASSLDSYEQYF
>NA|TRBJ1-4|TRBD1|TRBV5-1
TGCGCCAGCAGCGGCGGACAGGGTTTTAATGAAAAACTGTTTTTT
CASSGGQGFNEKLFF
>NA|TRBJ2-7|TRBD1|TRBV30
TGTGCCTGGGGTCGACAGGGGCTCGAGCAGTACTTC
CAWGRQGLEQYF
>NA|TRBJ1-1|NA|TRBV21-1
TGTGCCAGCAGCAATGCGGGTGCGAACACTGAAGCTTTCTTT
CASSNAGANTEAFF
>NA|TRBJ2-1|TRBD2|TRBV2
TGTGCCAGCAGTCGGCGGGAGGGCCTCGGCAATGAGCAGTTCTTC
CASSRREGLGNEQFF
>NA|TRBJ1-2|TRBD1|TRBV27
TGTGCCAGCAGTTTAATGGCCGGACAGGAGTACGGCTACACCTTC
CASSLMAGQEYGYTF
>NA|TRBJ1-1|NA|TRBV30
TGTGCCTGGAGTGGATACAGGGAGAACACTGAAGCTTTCTTT
CAWSGYRENTEAFF
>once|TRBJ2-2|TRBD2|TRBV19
TGTGCCAGCGATTTGAGCGGGGTGAACACCGGGGAGCTGTTTTTT
CASDLSGVNTGELFF
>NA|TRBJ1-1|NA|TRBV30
TGTGCCTGGCGGCCGGGGATGAACACTGAAGCTTTCTTT
CAWRPGMNTEAFF
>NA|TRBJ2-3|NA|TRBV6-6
TGTGCCAGCAGACAGAGGGTCTTCACAGATACGCAGTATTTT
CASRQRVFTDTQYF
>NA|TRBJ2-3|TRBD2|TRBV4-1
TGCGCCAGCAGCCAGCTGGGGCTAGCGGTGGGCACAGATACGCAGTATTTT
CASSQLGLAVGTDTQYF
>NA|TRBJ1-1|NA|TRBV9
TGTGCCAGCAGCGTAACAACAGGGTACGCCACTGAAGCTTTCTTT
CASSVTTGYATEAFF
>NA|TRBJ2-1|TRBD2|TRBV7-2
TGTGCCAGCAGCTTCTACCGGGACTACAACAATGAGCAGTTCTTC
CASSFYRDYNNEQFF
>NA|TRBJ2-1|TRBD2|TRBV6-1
TGTGCCAGCAGTGAACTGGGTAGCGGGGGGGACAATGAGCAGTTCTTC
CASSELGSGGDNEQFF
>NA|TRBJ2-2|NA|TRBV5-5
TGTGCCAGCAGCTTTTGGGAACCGGGACTTTTGAACACCGGGGAGCTGTTTTTT
CASSFWEPGLLNTGELFF
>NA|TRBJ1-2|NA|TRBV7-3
TGTGCCAGCAGCTTAGACAGCCTCAACTATGGCTACACCTTC
CASSLDSLNYGYTF
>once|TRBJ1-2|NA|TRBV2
TGTGCCAGCAGGGAACTCGGCTATGGCTACACCTTC
CASRELGYGYTF
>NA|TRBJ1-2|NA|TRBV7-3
TGTGCCAGCAGCCCCACAGGGATCTATGGCTACACCTTC
CASSPTGIYGYTF
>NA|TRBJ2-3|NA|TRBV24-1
TGTGCCACCGTGGGCCAGCTTCCCACAGATACGCAGTATTTT
CATVGQLPTDTQYF
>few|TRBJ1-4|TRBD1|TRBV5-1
TGCGCCAGCAGCTTGGCTAGACAGGGTTCGGGGGAAAAACTGTTTTTT
CASSLARQGSGEKLFF
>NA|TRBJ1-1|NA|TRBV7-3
TGTGCCAGCAGCTTAACCCACCTCCGGGGTGTTCAAACTGAAGCTTTCTTT
CASSLTHLRGVQTEAFF
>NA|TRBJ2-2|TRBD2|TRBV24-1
TGTGCCACCGAAACTAGCGGGCGAAGTGTCACCGGGGAGCTGTTTTTT
CATETSGRSVTGELFF
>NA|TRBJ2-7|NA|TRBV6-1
TGTGCCAGCAGTGAAGGGCAGGGCGAGCAGTACTTC
CASSEGQGEQYF
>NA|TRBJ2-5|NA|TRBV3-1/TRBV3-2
TGTGCCAGCAGCCAAGATCGGCAAGAGACCCAGTACTTC
CASSQDRQETQYF
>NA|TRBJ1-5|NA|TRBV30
TGTGCCTGGAGAAGACAGAGTAACAATCAGCCCCAGCATTTT
CAWRRQSNNQPQHF
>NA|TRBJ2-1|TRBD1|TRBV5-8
TGTGCCAGCAGCCCCCTTCAGAGACAGGGAAGCTACAATGAGCAGTTCTTC
CASSPLQRQGSYNEQFF
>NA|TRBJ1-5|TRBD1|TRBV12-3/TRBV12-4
TGTGCCAGCAGCCAGGGGGATCAGCCCCAGCATTTT
CASSQGDQPQHF
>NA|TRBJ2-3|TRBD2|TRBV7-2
TGTGCCAGCAGCTTAGAATCAGCGGGAGTGTGGAATACGCAGTATTTT
CASSLESAGVWNTQYF
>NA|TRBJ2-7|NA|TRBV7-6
TGTGCCAGCAGCTTAGCGGGAGCCTACGAGCAGTACTTC
CASSLAGAYEQYF
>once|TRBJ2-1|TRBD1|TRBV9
TGTGCCAGCAGCCCAGGGACAGGGGGCTCGGGTAATGAGCAGTTCTTC
CASSPGTGGSGNEQFF
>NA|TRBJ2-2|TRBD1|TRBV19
TGTGCCAGTAGTCCCCGGACAGGGGAAACCGGGGAGCTGTTTTTT
CASSPRTGETGELFF
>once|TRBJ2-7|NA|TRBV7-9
TGTGCCAGCAGCTACCGACAGGATTACGAGCAGTACTTC
CASSYRQDYEQYF
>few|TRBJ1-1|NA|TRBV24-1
TGTGCCACCAGTGACCGGGGGGGATTGACTGAAGCTTTCTTT
CATSDRGGLTEAFF
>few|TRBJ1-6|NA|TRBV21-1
TGTGCCAGCAGCAGCCGGAGCTCCTATAATTCACCCCTCCACTTT
CASSSRSSYNSPLHF
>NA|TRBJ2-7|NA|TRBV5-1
TGCGCCAGCAGCTTGGTGTACTCCTCGAACGAGCAGTACTTC
CASSLVYSSNEQYF
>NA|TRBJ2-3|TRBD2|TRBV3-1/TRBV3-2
TGTGCCAGCAGCTCAACGTTAGCGGGAAGTCGGACAGATACGCAGTATTTT
CASSSTLAGSRTDTQYF
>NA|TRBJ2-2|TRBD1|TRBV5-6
TGTGCCAGCAGTCCAAATATGGGACAGGGGCGTTCGGGTACCGGGGAGCTGTTTTTT
CASSPNMGQGRSGTGELFF
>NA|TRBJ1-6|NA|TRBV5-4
TGTGCCAGCAGCTTGGCAGGGGAAGGGTCACCCCTCCACTTT
CASSLAGEGSPLHF
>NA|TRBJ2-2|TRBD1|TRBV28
TGTGCCAGCAGTTTTTCCGGGACAGACGCCGGGGAGCTGTTTTTT
CASSFSGTDAGELFF
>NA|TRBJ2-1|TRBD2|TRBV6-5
TGTGCCAGCAGTCCTAGCGGGGGGGGTTTAAATGAGCAGTTCTTC
CASSPSGGGLNEQFF